This T cell receptor beta chain was recovered during a study of blood T cell repertoires in COVID-19. The wider study: The origin of the acute and convalescent COVID-19 samples was the United States, Italy and Spain. PBMCs, B-cell-depleted T cells, or T cells were the source of the cDNA or gDNA that made up the material.

The assay was immunoSEQ multiplex PCR, and TCRdb's table has in-frame clones only and misses some. The table shows some 230,000 clones, with approximately 84% occurring only once. Germline values: CDR1 SGHTA, CDR2 FQGTGA. CDR3 size: 13 residues. V was pared by 8 bases and J by 0 bases, with 10 bases between. This receptor was taken from a man in his forties who had recovered from COVID-19. The rearrangement links TRBV7-3 to TRBJ1-1; D gene uncertain. The source material was PBMCs or T cells enriched from blood (not recorded which). The CDR3 DNA follows: TGTGCCAGCGGGAGACACATGAACACTGAAGCTTTCTTT. Translation: CASGRHMNTEAFF. Using reference TRBV7-3 and TRBJ1-1 for the parts outside the CDR3, the full variable domain is GAGVSQTPSNKVTEKGKYVELRCDPISGHTALYWYRQSLGQGPEFLIYFQGTGAADDSGLPNDRFFAVRPEGSVSTLKIQRTERGDSAVYLCASGRHMNTEAFFGQGTRLTVV.